This T cell receptor beta chain originates from a study of spatial heterogeneity in lung cancer. On each TCR cDNA molecule, a unique molecular identifier was present. One entry per CDR3 protein results from TCRdb running MiXCR on the 5' RACE reads. Here the sample spans roughly 48,000 distinct CDR3 sequences, approximately 5.3% being singletons. This clonotype has ten or more counts. As to time point: sample taken at primary tumor resection. This CDR3 spans 15 amino acids. V was trimmed by 5 bases and J by 1 base, leaving 12 bases between them. Germline CDR1 SGHNT, CDR2 YENEEA. The chain links TRBV11-3 to TRBJ2-1, with D maybe TRBD2 (5 bases). This TCR came from a male donor with early-stage non-small cell lung cancer. The sample here was PBMCs, taken at surgery. The CDR3 DNA reads TGTGCCAGCAGCCTAGGAGGCATTTCCTACAATGAGCAGTTCTTC. It codes for CASSLGGISYNEQFF.